This T cell receptor (beta chain) was profiled in a study of cytomegalovirus exposure and HLA in healthy donors. Broader study findings: Most TCR sequences showed up rarely, but some public TCRs showed up in many donors. The classifier, whose performance was assessed in both the original and validation cohorts, reportedly diagnosed cytomegalovirus status with high specificity and sensitivity. Specific recognition of CMV antigens was confirmed in vitro for a few chains (all CMV-associated).

Generated by immunoSEQ multiplex PCR, the TCRdb table keeps only in-frame clones and is missing some. Among approximately 82,000 clones, 85% to 95% were seen once, and the ten largest hold 0.69%. The validation cohort, a group of 90 to 150 subjects, included the donors and was separate from the roughly 670-subject first cohort. Points on this clone: Antigen: not known.

The germline V gene has CDR1 GTSNPN and CDR2 SVGIG (reference sequence). The CDR3 runs to 15 residues. Trimming removed 3 bases from V and 3 bases from J, with 15 bases in between. Sequencing was done on a sample of PBMCs. The receptor's source is a woman aged 18-29 years in good health and CMV-seronegative. This sequence joins TRBV30 and TRBJ2-1; D may be TRBD2 (6 bases). CDR3 residues: CAWSDRDSSYNEQFF. The DNA of the CDR3 is TGTGCCTGGAGCGACCGGGACTCTAGCTACAATGAGCAGTTCTTC. Full variable domain (outside the CDR3, taken from reference TRBV30 and TRBJ2-1): SQTIHQWPATLVQPVGSPLSLECTVEGTSNPNLYWYRQAAGRGLQLLFYSVGIGQISSEVPQNLSASRPQDRQFILSSKKLLLSDSGFYLCAWSDRDSSYNEQFFGPGTRLTVL.